The clone carrying this T cell receptor beta chain was seen more than once but under ten times. The target antigen is unknown. The template was genomic DNA from peripheral blood, not RNA. A mixed TRB-A/B primer pool amplified rearranged TRB by multiplex touch-down PCR. Each CDR3 protein gets one entry after TCRdb re-called the multiplex PCR reads with MiXCR. The sample has 9,500 to 11,000 distinct CDR3 sequences; less than 30% are singletons. CDR3 length equals 12 residues. V dropped 6 bases and J dropped 0 bases, with 6 bases sitting between them. Germline V gives CDR1 MDHEN, CDR2 SYDVKM. These data originate in a study of T cell repertoires in aging, cancer and after chemotherapy. Study-level information: The full dataset contained around 8.2 million TCR reads. Overall study findings and caveats: Healthy donors lost TCR diversity with age mainly through richness, cancer patients through richness and evenness. Immunological memory after chemotherapy cannot be judged from the repertoire data.

The chain joins TRBV28 to TRBJ2-7, with D unresolved. Sequenced input: blood. The receptor was derived from a human donor in good health. The CDR3 sequence is CASSMDSYEQYF. CDR3 nucleotides: TGTGCCAGCAGCATGGACTCCTACGAGCAGTACTTC.